This T cell receptor beta chain was identified in a study of blood T cell repertoires in COVID-19. In the study overall: The United States, Italy and Spain provided the acute and convalescent COVID-19 samples. T cells, B-cell-depleted T cells, or PBMCs provided the cDNA or gDNA that served as material.

Germline CDR1 is SGHKS and CDR2 is YYEKEE (reference sequence). This CDR3 is 15 amino acids long. Trimming shortened V by 6 bases and J by 3 bases, and 16 bases separated the two germline ends. Source study methods: Scientists estimated how many nucleated cells there were by amplifying reference gene primers. Profiling relied on immunoSEQ multiplex PCR, and the TCRdb table lists in-frame clones only, not all of them. D and trimming were read from the DNA, whereas the V and J calls and clone size are those reported in that table. The table records about 160,000 clones, approximately 88% of them present only once.

Sequenced input: peripheral blood. The TCR was taken from a woman older than 75 with active or convalescent COVID-19. The V and J genes are TRBV5-5 and TRBJ1-5, with D perhaps matching TRBD1 (6 bases). CDR3 protein: CASNPAGGNNQPQHF. The CDR3 DNA follows: TGTGCCAGCAACCCCGCGGGGGGCAACAATCAGCCCCAGCATTTT.